These T cell receptor beta chains were read from a single sample in a study of identical twins. TCRdb re-analysed the 5' RACE reads in MiXCR, keeping a single row per CDR3 protein. This table has hundreds of thousands of distinct CDR3 sequences, more than 20% appearing once. This sample was shared with a second study, whose subject was T cells expressing NK-cell markers.

What was sequenced was CD4+ T cells sorted from blood. The receptors were sampled from a woman aged 18-29 years in good health. CDR3s leave out the opening cysteine and the closing phenylalanine or tryptophan.

V: TRBV10-3; CDR3: AISESGIGETQY
V: TRBV29-1; CDR3: SVESPDSTHTDTQY
V: TRBV12-3/TRBV12-4; CDR3: ASTAFRGGLSTDTQY
V: TRBV9; CDR3: ASSVGTDTQY
V: TRBV6-5; CDR3: ASSSGTGWETQY
V: TRBV10-1; CDR3: ASSEDVTNQQY
V: TRBV10-1; CDR3: ASSESSSGGTEAF
V: TRBV5-6; CDR3: ASSLGEYRVEQY
V: TRBV20-1; CDR3: SAAPSRGRWETQY
V: TRBV6-1; CDR3: ASSQGQGRSPLH
V: TRBV9; CDR3: ASIRSGWTDTQY
V: TRBV6-2/TRBV6-3; CDR3: ASSQEAYEQY
V: TRBV12-3/TRBV12-4; CDR3: ASSFEASYEQY
V: TRBV5-1; CDR3: ASSLGPSIGNTIY
V: TRBV5-1; CDR3: ASSLASGGDYNEQF
V: TRBV29-1; CDR3: SVSKAGTLRGYT
V: TRBV20-1; CDR3: SAGQGSYNEQF
V: TRBV10-2; CDR3: ASSEFRLVQETQY
V: TRBV15; CDR3: ATSHGLLSYNEQF
V: TRBV20-1; CDR3: SAVRDSNYEQY
V: TRBV3-1; CDR3: ASSQTSGSVGTQY
V: TRBV11-2; CDR3: ASDRDIGFRDTQY
V: TRBV6-5; CDR3: ASSYSTTGNQPQH
V: TRBV29-1; CDR3: SVPGTGLDNEQF
V: TRBV4-3; CDR3: ASSQATGAYEQY
V: TRBV7-3; CDR3: ASSQGLAGVFEQF
V: TRBV12-3/TRBV12-4; CDR3: ASSTDQWVETQY
V: TRBV7-2; CDR3: ASSPLPGFSYEQY
V: TRBV10-2; CDR3: ASSEWGYNTEAF
V: TRBV20-1; CDR3: SARHSGSYEQY
V: TRBV5-1; CDR3: ASSLSGGHTEAF
V: TRBV5-1; CDR3: ASSLGWTSNYGYT
V: TRBV6-1; CDR3: ASSGNGGGRLEQY
V: TRBV5-1; CDR3: ASTLAESTDTQY
V: TRBV7-2; CDR3: ASSLASRRYNEQF
V: TRBV6-5; CDR3: ASSYSPGMATEAF
V: TRBV5-6; CDR3: ASSTTPLGETQY
V: TRBV7-6; CDR3: ASSPRSSSYNEQF
V: TRBV25-1; CDR3: ASMTSGRRSYNEQF
V: TRBV5-1; CDR3: ASQLEGGQYYEQY
V: TRBV2; CDR3: ASKVHSYEQY
V: TRBV27; CDR3: ASRRLPDNEQF
V: TRBV29-1; CDR3: SATGVVYTGELF
V: TRBV10-3; CDR3: AISESRSRRETQY
V: TRBV19; CDR3: ASSVPNTEAF
V: TRBV11-1; CDR3: ASGKLGELF
V: TRBV5-1; CDR3: ASSVVRTGETQY
V: TRBV7-3; CDR3: ASSLDPTQETQY
V: TRBV3-1; CDR3: ASSQVGRPYEQY
V: TRBV27; CDR3: ASSTGQGDNEQF
V: TRBV20-1; CDR3: SARGLAGSEQF
V: TRBV6-5; CDR3: ASSYSRDRATGELF
V: TRBV10-3; CDR3: AISESGQGNTEAF
V: TRBV20-1; CDR3: SATDGSNYGYT
V: TRBV20-1; CDR3: SARDRLTGRNEQY
V: TRBV12-3/TRBV12-4; CDR3: ASTERGRGRTGELF
V: TRBV3-1; CDR3: ASSRGLAGGASYNEQF